The 18 T cell receptor beta chains in this list originate from one sample, sequenced in a study of T cells in Graves' hyperthyroidism and ophthalmopathy. TCR beta CDR3 region amplification was performed from RNA transcripts. First-round RT-PCR of the TCR CDR3 relied on the HTBI primer set. TCRdb itself ran the multiplex PCR reads through MiXCR, one entry per CDR3 protein. Of about 290,000 distinct CDR3 sequences listed, approximately 15% were seen once; the top ten hold approximately 60%. Material: blood. Receptors originate from a woman aged 60-70 years with Graves' ophthalmopathy.

This clonotype appeared many times. V gene TRBV18 combines with J gene TRBJ2-4; no reliable D call. The length of the CDR3 is 16 residues. CDR1 and CDR2 from the germline V gene are KGHSH and LQKENI. Trimming removed 0 bases at V and 0 bases at J, with 9 bases between. CDR3 bases: TGTGCCAGCTCACCACCCATACCGATAGCCAAAAACATTCAGTACTTC. Residues: CASSPPIPIAKNIQYF.

This clonotype was observed many times. The chain has TRBV10-3 and TRBJ1-1, with TRBD1 matching over 7 bases. Trimming at V came to 4 bases and at J to 4 bases, leaving 6 bases not matched to a gene. Germline-derived CDR1 and CDR2 are ENHRY and SYGVKD. The CDR3 has 14 residues. In DNA, the CDR3 is TGTGCCATCAGTGGGGCCGCAGGGGGCACTGAAGCTTTCTTT. Its protein product is CAISGAAGGTEAFF.

This clonotype was detected many times. The chain combines TRBV28 with TRBJ2-3; D unclear. In germline, CDR1 is MDHEN, CDR2 SYDVKM. This CDR3 contains 13 residues. Trimming stripped 4 bases from V and 0 bases from J, with 5 bases between. This chain's CDR3 is CASSYRSTDTQYF. DNA of the CDR3: TGTGCCAGCAGTTATAGGAGCACAGATACGCAGTATTTT.

Turning to this clonotype: A junction end diverges from the germline sequence, so it may reflect a read error. This chain connects TRBV5-1 to TRBJ2-7; 10 bases agree with TRBD2. In germline, CDR1 is SGHRS, CDR2 YFSETQ. This CDR3 spans 14 amino acids. This CDR3 reads CVSSLPSGSDEQYF. The CDR3 DNA reads as TGCGTCAGCAGCTTGCCTAGCGGGAGCGACGAGCAGTACTTC.

Many counts were recorded for this clonotype. The chain uses TRBV2 and TRBJ1-4, with a tentative D call TRBD1 (5 bases). V shed 4 bases and J shed 14 bases, with 14 bases lying between them. This CDR3 spans 12 amino acids. The germline CDR1 and CDR2 sequences are SNHLY and FYNNEI. CDR3 nucleotide sequence: TGTGCCAGCAGTGTGAGGACGGACAACCTGTTTTTT. Its translation: CASSVRTDNLFF.

This clonotype was observed many times. This chain connects TRBV20-1 to TRBJ1-1; TRBD1 agrees at 9 bases. The CDR3 spans 18 residues. V dropped 7 bases and J dropped 2; count of bases not matched to a gene: 20. Germline lookup yields CDR1 DFQATT and CDR2 SNEGSKA (reference sequence). The CDR3 sequence: CSVPFLASTGGFNTEAFF. CDR3 DNA sequence: TGCAGTGTTCCCTTCTTGGCGAGTACAGGGGGCTTCAACACTGAAGCTTTCTTT.

At least ten counts were recorded for this clonotype. The chain is built from TRBV7-9 and TRBJ2-7; 11 nucleotides agree with TRBD1. The CDR3 contains 15 residues. CDR1 and CDR2 from the germline V gene are SEHNR and FQNEAQ (reference sequence). Unmatched junction bases numbered 3, after V lost 0 bases and J lost 5 bases. The CDR3 nucleotides read TGTGCCAGCAGCTTAGCAGGACAGGGGGCCGACGAGCAGTACTTC. Translating it yields CASSLAGQGADEQYF.

The rearrangement links TRBV5-1 to TRBJ2-3; TRBD2 aligns across 7 bases. The CDR3 covers 15 residues. Germline lookup yields CDR1 SGHRS and CDR2 YFSETQ. V shed 0 bases and J 0 bases; nucleotides not matched to a gene: 1. The CDR3 protein is CASSLGSGSTDTQYF. The CDR3, as DNA: TGCGCCAGCAGCTTGGGTAGCGGGAGCACAGATACGCAGTATTTT.

This clonotype has a count of ten or more. The chain has TRBV20-1 and TRBJ2-1; 8 bases are a match to TRBD2. Per germline, CDR1 DFQATT and CDR2 SNEGSKA (reference sequence). This CDR3 has 13 amino acids. V shed 5 bases and J 7 bases; nucleotides not matched to a gene: 7. The CDR3 DNA reads as TGCAGTGCTCGTAGCGGGAAAACTAATGAGCAGTTCTTC. It encodes CSARSGKTNEQFF.

Many counts were recorded for this clonotype. The V call is TRBV20-1, the J call TRBJ2-1; no clear D gene. Germline-derived CDR1 and CDR2 are DFQATT and SNEGSKA (reference sequence). Trimming cost V 3 bases and J 3 bases, with 12 bases left between them. The CDR3 extends over 14 amino acids. The CDR3 loop is CSASVARFYNEQFF. The CDR3 DNA reads TGCAGTGCTAGTGTCGCCAGATTCTACAATGAGCAGTTCTTC.

The chain joins TRBV7-2 to TRBJ1-2, with D hard to call. CDR1 is SGHTA, CDR2 FQGNSA, per germline. The CDR3 covers 13 residues. V dropped 2 bases and J dropped 7 bases, with 11 bases sitting between them. The CDR3 DNA sequence: TGTGCCAGCAGCTTAAGGGCAGAGCTTGGCTACACCTTC. This sequence encodes CASSLRAELGYTF.

This clonotype was seen many times. The genes are TRBV6-1 and TRBJ2-3; D remains ambiguous. CDR1 and CDR2 (germline): MNHNS, SASEGT. Trimming stripped 8 bases from V and 3 bases from J, with 12 bases between. The CDR3 is 13 residues long. The CDR3 reads CASGWTLTDTQYF. DNA for the CDR3: TGTGCCAGCGGCTGGACCCTAACAGATACGCAGTATTTT.

The table lists this clonotype with many counts. This sequence joins TRBV5-4 and TRBJ2-5, with 8 bases fitting TRBD1. This CDR3 has 15 residues. The germline V gene encodes CDR1 SGHNT and CDR2 YYREEE (reference sequence). V lost 3 bases to trimming and J lost 5 bases; unmatched junction nucleotides: 9. CDR3 bases: TGTGCCAGCAGCTGGTGGGACAGGAGGGAGGAGACCCAGTACTTC. Protein product: CASSWWDRREETQYF. Drawing the rest from reference TRBV5-4 and TRBJ2-5, the complete variable domain is ETGVTQSPTHLIKTRGQQVTLRCSSQSGHNTVSWYQQALGQGPQFIFQYYREEENGRGNFPPRFSGLQFPNYSSELNVNALELDDSALYLCASSWWDRREETQYFGPGTRLLVL.

This clonotype was seen many times. The chain links TRBV5-6 to TRBJ2-7; D perhaps matches TRBD2 (6 bases). The germline V gene encodes CDR1 SGHDT and CDR2 YYEEEE. The germline V and J ends were trimmed by 3 bases and 2 bases, with 15 bases remaining between them. CDR3 size: 15 residues. The CDR3 DNA sequence: TGTGCCAGCAGCTCCGGACTAATCCCTGCCTACGAGCAGTACTTC. It codes for CASSSGLIPAYEQYF.

This clonotype was seen a few times. The genes are TRBV5-1 and TRBJ2-3, with 8 bases matching TRBD1. Germline-derived CDR1 and CDR2 are SGHRS and YFSETQ. This CDR3 has 16 amino acids. Trimming cost V 0 bases and J 2 bases; bases outside gene matches: 5. CDR3 nucleotide sequence: TGCGCCAGCAGCTTGGCCAGGACAGGGTCCACAGATACGCAGTATTTT. This translates into CASSLARTGSTDTQYF.

This clonotype was counted ten times or more. The junction shows a germline mismatch at one end, possibly a read error. The chain is built from TRBV3-1 and TRBJ2-7; D unclear. Looked up from germline, CDR1 is LGHDT and CDR2 is YNNKEL (reference sequence). The CDR3 covers 15 residues. DNA for the CDR3: TGTGCCAGCAGCCAACGGCTACTCTTCTCCTTCGAGCAGTACTTC. This sequence encodes CASSQRLLFSFEQYF.

The CDR3 nucleotides read TGTGCCAGCAGCTTACTGGACTTGCAGTTCTTC. Its translation is CASSLLDLQFF. The genes are TRBV7-2 and TRBJ2-1; D might be TRBD2 (5 bases). The germline V gene has CDR1 SGHTA and CDR2 FQGNSA. CDR3 size: 11 residues. Trimming took off 2 bases at V and 12 bases at J, with 8 bases between the two ends.

As to this clonotype: A much larger clone is a single base away; this may be a read error. V and J are TRBV3-1 and TRBJ2-7; D gene uncertain. The J call could be wrong; TRBJ2-1 is a better fit for the DNA end. This CDR3 is 13 amino acids long. Germline CDR1 LGHDT, CDR2 YNNKEL (reference sequence). The DNA for the CDR3 is TGTGCCAGCAGCCAACTGGATCACTACGAGCAGTTCTTC. Translation gives CASSQLDHYEQFF.